One and the same sample provided the 24 T cell receptor beta chains below, sequenced in a study of blood T cells in healthy people across ages. Next came a second PCR, run for roughly 6 to 11 cycles, which used a sample-barcoded 5' primer along with a J-beta primer mix. TCRdb re-derived calls from the 5' RACE reads in MiXCR, one entry per CDR3 protein. The table includes 1.5 million to 2 million distinct CDR3 sequences, roughly 28% detected once. The material sequenced was blood. The receptors come from a woman under 40 in good health.

This clonotype was detected once. The junction does not match germline at one end; this may be a read error. The DNA of the CDR3 is TGCAGTGTCCCCCGGGACTATAGCTACACCTTC. Its protein is CSVPRDYSYTF. This rearrangement joins TRBV20-1 to TRBJ1-2; D possibly corresponds to TRBD1 (5 bases). The CDR3 is 11 residues long. Germline V lookup: CDR1 DFQATT, CDR2 SNEGSKA (reference sequence).

A note on this clonotype: Since a much larger clone is just one base distant, this may be a read error. This rearrangement joins TRBV10-3 to TRBJ2-5, with D perhaps TRBD2 (6 bases). Looked up from germline, CDR1 is ENHRY and CDR2 is SYGVKD. This CDR3 contains 14 residues. The CDR3 DNA follows: TGTGCCGTCAGTCCAGCGGGCTCCGAAGAGACCCAGTACTTC. Translating it yields CAVSPAGSEETQYF.

This clonotype appeared a few times. In DNA form, the CDR3 reads TGTGCCAGCAGCGTAGGCCACAGGGGAGGTTCAAACGGCTACACCTTC. It translates to CASSVGHRGGSNGYTF. V is TRBV9 and J is TRBJ1-2; 7 bases agree with TRBD1. V trimming: 0 bases; J trimming: 8 bases; junction bases outside the gene matches: 13. The length of the CDR3 is 16 residues. Germline loops: CDR1 SGDLS, CDR2 YYNGEE.

This clonotype was seen a handful of times. The rearrangement links TRBV7-2 to TRBJ2-7, with TRBD2 matching 11 bases. Looked up from germline, CDR1 is SGHTA and CDR2 is FQGNSA. The ends lost 3 bases at V and 3 bases at J; junction bases unmatched: 7. This CDR3 region has 16 residues. CDR3 amino acids: CASSLGLAEFNYEQYF. In nucleotides, the CDR3 is TGTGCCAGCAGCTTGGGACTAGCGGAATTCAACTACGAGCAGTACTTC.

This clonotype was seen only a few times. The V and J genes are TRBV7-9 and TRBJ2-5; D possibly corresponds to TRBD2 (5 bases). Deletions cut 1 base from V and 1 base from J, with 13 bases between. Germline CDR1 SEHNR, CDR2 FQNEAQ (reference sequence). The CDR3 extends over 16 amino acids. The CDR3: CASSLGRATLQETQYF. CDR3 sequence (DNA): TGTGCCAGCAGCTTAGGGCGGGCGACCCTCCAAGAGACCCAGTACTTC.

The chain uses TRBV29-1 and TRBJ1-2; D unresolved. Germline CDR1 is SQVTM and CDR2 is ANQGSEA. CDR3 length equals 13 residues. For the CDR3, the DNA is TGCAGTGCCCCGGGAGGGTTGGACTATGGCTACACCTTC. It translates to CSAPGGLDYGYTF.

The table lists this clonotype with a count of one. This rearrangement joins TRBV27 to TRBJ1-2; D may be TRBD1 (6 bases). With 5 bases removed from V and 4 bases from J, the gap between germline ends came to 14 bases. The V gene's germline CDR1 is MNHEY and CDR2 SMNVEV (reference sequence). There are 14 residues in the CDR3. The CDR3 DNA reads as TGTGCCAGCAGTAGTCGGACAGCCTTCTATGGCTACACCTTC. Its translation: CASSSRTAFYGYTF.

This clonotype showed up just a few times. The rearrangement links TRBV20-1 to TRBJ1-1; maybe TRBD1 (5 bases). The CDR3 has 16 amino acids. Per germline, CDR1 DFQATT and CDR2 SNEGSKA (reference sequence). Trimming cost V 0 bases and J 3 bases, with 17 bases left between them. In nucleotides, the CDR3 is TGCAGTGCTAGAGATCCGAGGCAGGGAGGGTACACTGAAGCTTTCTTT. It translates to CSARDPRQGGYTEAFF.

The J gene is TRBJ2-7, the V gene TRBV20-1; 8 bases match TRBD1. The germline gives CDR1 DFQATT, CDR2 SNEGSKA (reference sequence). The CDR3 sequence is 14 residues long. V gave up 0 bases and J gave up 6 bases; unmatched junction bases: 7. For the CDR3, the DNA is TGCAGTGCTAGAGAGGGCAGGGGGCCTGCCGAGCAGTACTTC. Translation: CSAREGRGPAEQYF.

A note on this clonotype: A much larger clone differs from this one at a single base, so this may be a read error. The chain uses TRBV9 and TRBJ2-7; 9 nucleotides align to TRBD2. J gave up 7 bases and V 4 bases, and 15 bases lay outside the gene matches. CDR1 and CDR2 from the germline V gene are SGDLS and YYNGEE. The CDR3 runs 16 residues. The CDR3 sequence: CASSLRATSGYNEQYF. The CDR3 DNA reads as TGTGCCAGCAGCCTCAGGGCGACTAGCGGATACAATGAGCAGTACTTC.

The chain combines TRBV5-1 with TRBJ2-5; D perhaps matches TRBD2 (5 bases). Germline values: CDR1 SGHRS, CDR2 YFSETQ. Trimming took off 1 base at V and 11 bases at J, with 18 bases between the two ends. The CDR3 totals 14 residues. CDR3 protein: CASSLMTQVGEQYF. CDR3 bases: TGCGCCAGCAGCTTGATGACCCAGGTCGGGGAGCAGTACTTC.

This clonotype was picked up a small number of times. CDR3 in amino acids: CASNEQRGQETQYF. CDR3 coding DNA: TGTGCCAGCAACGAACAGAGGGGGCAAGAGACCCAGTACTTC. The chain uses TRBV12-3 or TRBV12-4 and TRBJ2-5, with a possible D match to TRBD1 (6 bases). The CDR3 runs to 14 residues. Trimming took 7 bases from V and 2 from J, leaving 14 bases between them.

This chain joins TRBV6-5 and TRBJ2-7, with 9 bases that match TRBD1. From germline, CDR1 is MNHEY and CDR2 SVGAGI. Losses at the gene ends were 0 bases for V and 6 bases for J; bases not matched to a gene: 6. The CDR3 covers 15 residues. CDR3 amino acids: CASSYSTTGGGEQYF. The CDR3 nucleotides read TGTGCCAGCAGTTACTCTACGACAGGGGGAGGCGAGCAGTACTTC.

The chain uses TRBV6-6 and TRBJ1-2; unclear D gene. Germline loops: CDR1 MNHNY, CDR2 SVGAGI (reference sequence). V was trimmed by 2 bases and J by 3 bases, leaving 10 bases between them. The CDR3 runs to 14 residues. CDR3 DNA: TGTGCCAGCAGTTACAGGACCCCTGACTATGGCTACACCTTC. Protein product: CASSYRTPDYGYTF.

Note on this clonotype: An end of the junction does not agree with germline; a read error may underlie this. The chain recombines TRBV7-2 with TRBJ2-4; D is possibly TRBD1 (6 bases). With the DNA end fitting TRBJ2-5 better, the J assignment may be wrong. Per germline, CDR1 SGHTA and CDR2 FQGNSA. There are 15 residues in the CDR3. In nucleotides, the CDR3 is TGTGCCGGCAGCGCAAACACAGGGTTGCGAGGGACCCAGTACTTC. It codes for CAGSANTGLRGTQYF.

V is TRBV12-3 or TRBV12-4 and J is TRBJ1-2; 9 bases are shared with TRBD1. This CDR3 comprises 14 residues. The ends lost 5 bases at V and 8 bases at J; junction bases unmatched: 9. The CDR3: CASSLMEGTGGYTF. CDR3 sequence (DNA): TGTGCCAGCAGTCTTATGGAGGGGACAGGGGGCTACACCTTC.

In this sample, this clonotype turned up a few times. This chain connects TRBV4-1 to TRBJ2-7; TRBD1 matches at 7 bases. This CDR3 has 16 amino acids. V lost 0 bases, J lost 2 bases, and 7 bases stayed unmatched. CDR1 and CDR2 (germline): MGHRA, YSYEKL. In DNA form, the CDR3 reads TGCGCCAGCAGCCAAGAGGGAAGACAGGGAACCTACGAGCAGTACTTC. This codes for CASSQEGRQGTYEQYF.

The chain employs TRBV28 and TRBJ2-3; D possibly corresponds to TRBD2 (6 bases). The V gene lost 3 bases and the J gene lost 4 bases, with 11 bases spanning the gap. Per the germline V gene, CDR1 is MDHEN and CDR2 is SYDVKM. CDR3 size: 14 residues. CDR3 loop: CASSLGRGSDTQYF. Here the CDR3 DNA reads TGTGCCAGCAGTTTGGGGCGGGGATCAGATACGCAGTATTTT.

J is TRBJ2-5 and V is TRBV7-9, with 8 bases aligning to TRBD2. Germline CDR1 is SEHNR and CDR2 is FQNEAQ (reference sequence). The CDR3 sequence is 16 residues long. The trim removed 3 bases at V and 7 bases at J, leaving 13 bases unmatched. The CDR3 sequence is CASSFGGGPSAVTQYF. The CDR3 region has the DNA TGTGCCAGCAGCTTTGGCGGGGGGCCCTCGGCGGTGACCCAGTACTTC.

The chain carries TRBV7-9 and TRBJ1-1; D is undetermined. The V gene lost 5 bases and the J gene lost 3 bases, with 16 bases spanning the gap. The CDR3 runs 15 residues. Germline CDR1 is SEHNR and CDR2 is FQNEAQ (reference sequence). The CDR3 reads CASSSSGRSYTEAFF. CDR3 DNA sequence: TGTGCCAGCAGCAGCTCCGGACGGTCATACACTGAAGCTTTCTTT.

Points on this clonotype: The CDR3 ends on some other residue instead of the conserved phenylalanine or tryptophan, so this is likely a read error. This chain joins TRBV18 and TRBJ2-3; 7 nucleotides agree with TRBD1. Germline CDR1 reads KGHSH; CDR2 reads LQKENI. This CDR3 contains 14 residues. The trim removed 4 bases at V and 2 bases at J, leaving 3 bases unmatched. The CDR3 DNA reads TGTGCCAGCTCACGTACAGGGGACACAGATACGCAGTATGTT. It yields the protein CASSRTGDTDTQYV.

This clonotype showed up many times. This sequence joins TRBV3-1 and TRBJ1-5; 7 nucleotides align to TRBD1. CDR1 and CDR2 from the germline V gene are LGHDT and YNNKEL (reference sequence). CDR3 length equals 18 residues. The V segment lost 2 bases and the J segment 2 bases; nucleotides outside the gene matches: 12. The DNA of the CDR3 is TGTGCCAGCAGCCAAAGTGGGACAGCGCTATCGGGCAATCAGCCCCAGCATTTT. Translating gives CASSQSGTALSGNQPQHF.

This clonotype was recorded a few times. V is TRBV10-3 and J is TRBJ1-5, with D perhaps matching TRBD1 (5 bases). The ends were cut back, 8 bases at V and 3 bases at J, with 14 bases in the middle. The germline V gene has CDR1 ENHRY and CDR2 SYGVKD. The CDR3 totals 14 residues. The CDR3 is CAIGSQGANQPQHF. The CDR3 DNA is TGTGCCATCGGGTCGCAGGGCGCCAATCAGCCCCAGCATTTT.

This clonotype was observed a few times. This chain connects TRBV27 to TRBJ2-1; 11 nucleotides agree with TRBD2. Germline values: CDR1 MNHEY, CDR2 SMNVEV (reference sequence). V dropped 6 bases and J dropped 0; count of bases not matched to a gene: 7. CDR3 length: 17 amino acids. CDR3 sequence: CASRGSGRAFSYNEQFF. The DNA of the CDR3 is TGTGCCAGCAGGGGTAGCGGGAGGGCTTTCTCCTACAATGAGCAGTTCTTC.